The 19 T cell receptor beta chains below come from one sample, sequenced in a study of early T cells in non-severe SARS-CoV-2 infection. TCRdb reprocessed the 5' RACE reads via MiXCR and lists one record per CDR3 protein. The data contain approximately 56,000 distinct CDR3 sequences, around a tenth of them singletons. Sequencing used whole blood. These receptors originate from an adult who was a healthcare worker with PCR-confirmed SARS-CoV-2 infection or an uninfected control (not recorded which).

This clonotype has ten or more counts. CDR3 sequence: CSARAAGRTDTQYF. CDR3 in DNA: TGCAGTGCTAGAGCGGCGGGCCGCACAGATACGCAGTATTTT. V gene TRBV20-1 combines with J gene TRBJ2-3, with D maybe TRBD2 (5 bases). V was clipped by 1 base and J by 1 base, with 9 bases between them. The germline CDR1 and CDR2 sequences are DFQATT and SNEGSKA (reference sequence). This CDR3 comprises 14 residues.

The table lists this clonotype with many counts. This chain uses TRBV25-1 with TRBJ1-2; D is unclear. V was trimmed by 4 bases and J by 4 bases, leaving 4 bases between them. Germline V gene data show CDR1 as MGHDK and CDR2 as SYGVNS. The CDR3 sequence is 11 residues long. For the CDR3, the DNA is TGTGCCAGCAGTGGACCCTATGGCTACACCTTC. Translating gives CASSGPYGYTF.

Concerning this clonotype itself: A much larger clone differs by one base, so this may be a read error. The V gene is TRBV5-1, the J gene TRBJ1-1; the match to TRBD1 covers 10 bases. This CDR3 is built from 17 residues. Germline lookup yields CDR1 SGHRS and CDR2 YFSETQ. DNA of the CDR3: TGCGCCAGCAGCCCACTGATACCGGGACAGGGGAACGCTGAAGCTATCTTT. Its protein is CASSPLIPGQGNAEAIF.

In this sample, this clonotype turned up a few times. The gene calls are TRBV29-1 and TRBJ2-7; D may be TRBD1 (6 bases). V dropped 6 bases and J dropped 0 bases, with 15 bases sitting between them. Per the germline V gene, CDR1 is SQVTM and CDR2 is ANQGSEA. The CDR3 is 14 amino acids. The CDR3 sequence is CSVADRTNSYEQYF. The CDR3 DNA reads TGCAGCGTCGCTGACAGGACGAACTCCTACGAGCAGTACTTC.

The chain carries TRBV6-1 and TRBJ1-5; 10 bases are a match to TRBD1. The junction had 5 bases not matched to a gene; V was cut back by 6 bases and J by 3 bases. The CDR3 contains 15 residues. The germline V gene has CDR1 MNHNS and CDR2 SASEGT. The CDR3 DNA sequence: TGTGCCAGCAGAGAGACAGGGGGCAACAATCAGCCCCAGCATTTT. This gives the protein CASRETGGNNQPQHF.

This clonotype was seen many times. This chain links TRBV10-2 with TRBJ1-6; D unresolved. With 4 bases removed from V and 7 bases from J, the gap between germline ends came to 20 bases. The CDR3 has 17 residues. Germline CDR1 is WSHSY and CDR2 is SAAADI. The CDR3 sequence: CASSAREAEEMNSPLHF. Here the CDR3 DNA reads TGCGCCAGCAGTGCCCGCGAGGCGGAAGAAATGAATTCACCCCTCCACTTT.

Concerning this clonotype: The conserved final phenylalanine or tryptophan is absent from the CDR3, which likely points to a read error. V is TRBV5-1 and J is TRBJ1-6; TRBD1 is a possible D gene (6 bases). This CDR3 is 15 amino acids long. Between the trimmed V and J ends, which lost 4 bases and 0 bases, there was a span of 8 bases. The germline CDR1 and CDR2 sequences are SGHRS and YFSETQ. DNA of the CDR3: TGCGCCAGCAGCCCGGACAGCTCCTATAATTCACCCCTCCACATT. Its translation is CASSPDSSYNSPLHI.

This clonotype appeared a few times. The chain links TRBV7-2 to TRBJ2-7, with D maybe TRBD2 (6 bases). The CDR3 is 14 residues long. V lost 5 bases and J lost 6, with 17 bases in between. Germline CDR1 is SGHTA and CDR2 is FQGNSA. The CDR3 nucleotides are TGTGCCAGCAGCCTCACTCGGGGGTCGAGCGAGCAGTACTTC. This codes for CASSLTRGSSEQYF.

Ten or more counts support this clonotype. J is TRBJ1-1 and V is TRBV7-2, with D possibly being TRBD1 (5 bases). There are 15 residues in the CDR3. Germline loops: CDR1 SGHTA, CDR2 FQGNSA. V lost 0 bases and J lost 0, with 8 bases in between. The CDR3 is CASSLADSLNTEAFF. CDR3 sequence (DNA): TGTGCCAGCAGCTTAGCAGACAGCCTGAACACTGAAGCTTTCTTT.

This clonotype was found a few times. The chain employs TRBV4-1 and TRBJ2-7; 11 positions agree with TRBD2. The length of the CDR3 is 16 residues. The germline gives CDR1 MGHRA, CDR2 YSYEKL. With 1 base clipped from V and 9 bases from J, the junction kept 11 bases outside the gene matches. CDR3: CASSQGTSGRQERQYF. CDR3 DNA: TGCGCCAGCAGCCAAGGAACTAGCGGGAGACAAGAGCGGCAGTACTTC.

The chain has TRBV6-5 and TRBJ1-3; maybe TRBD1 (5 bases). Between the trimmed V and J ends, which lost 0 bases and 7 bases, there was a span of 13 bases. CDR3 length: 15 residues. Germline V lookup: CDR1 MNHEY, CDR2 SVGAGI. The CDR3 protein is CASSYSRWGFNTIYF. The CDR3 DNA is TGTGCCAGCAGTTACTCCCGTTGGGGGTTCAACACCATATATTTT.

This clonotype came up a few times. The chain combines TRBV10-3 with TRBJ2-1; TRBD1 agrees at 7 bases. Trimming took 8 bases from V and 1 from J; bases not matched to a gene: 14. The CDR3 totals 17 residues. Germline-derived CDR1 and CDR2 are ENHRY and SYGVKD. CDR3 nucleotide sequence: TGTGCCATCGGGGTGACAGGGCCAAATTATTCCTACAATGAGCAGTTCTTC. Translating it yields CAIGVTGPNYSYNEQFF.

There are many counts of this clonotype. This chain joins TRBV6-1 and TRBJ2-7, with 9 bases fitting TRBD1. Germline values: CDR1 MNHNS, CDR2 SASEGT. The CDR3 length is 14 residues. V trimming: 5 bases; J trimming: 4 bases; junction bases outside the gene matches: 6. CDR3 loop: CASSPDRGFYEQYF. CDR3 DNA: TGTGCCAGCAGTCCCGACAGGGGGTTTTACGAGCAGTACTTC.

This chain links TRBV11-2 with TRBJ1-1; TRBD1 matches 8 bases. CDR1 SGHAT and CDR2 FQNNGV come from the germline V gene. CDR3 length: 13 amino acids. The V gene end was trimmed by 1 base and the J gene end by 8 bases; junction bases not matched to a gene: 3. The CDR3 region is CASSLGQGPEAFF. The CDR3 DNA sequence: TGTGCCAGCAGCTTAGGACAGGGGCCCGAAGCTTTCTTT.

This clonotype was seen many times. V and J are TRBV4-2 and TRBJ2-7; 7 bases agree with TRBD1. This CDR3 is built from 15 residues. Germline lookup yields CDR1 LGHNA and CDR2 YNFKEQ. The V segment lost 0 bases and the J segment 4 bases; nucleotides outside the gene matches: 6. The CDR3 loop is CASSQDRTGAYEQYF. The CDR3 region has the DNA TGTGCCAGCAGCCAAGATAGGACAGGAGCGTACGAGCAGTACTTC.

In this sample, this clonotype turned up many times. The rearrangement uses TRBV7-9 and TRBJ1-6; unclear D gene. V was shortened by 2 bases and J by 4 bases, with 9 bases between the two germline ends. The CDR3 sequence is 15 residues long. The germline gives CDR1 SEHNR, CDR2 FQNEAQ (reference sequence). The CDR3, as DNA: TGTGCCAGCAGCTTATCGGCAGGATATAATTCACCCCTCCACTTT. As protein: CASSLSAGYNSPLHF.

This clonotype was detected many times. The V call is TRBV29-1, the J call TRBJ2-1; tentatively, D is TRBD2 (6 bases). Germline V gene lookup returns CDR1 SQVTM and CDR2 ANQGSEA. The CDR3 is made up of 11 amino acids. V was pared by 6 bases and J by 6 bases, with 9 bases between. This CDR3 reads CSVRRVNEQFF. CDR3 nucleotide sequence: TGCAGCGTGCGGAGGGTCAATGAGCAGTTCTTC.

This clonotype showed up just once. One base away lies a much larger clone, so this may be a sequencing read error. J is TRBJ1-1 and V is TRBV3-1, with D uncertain. Germline V lookup: CDR1 LGHDT, CDR2 YNNKEL (reference sequence). The V and J ends lost 2 bases and 6 bases respectively, with 19 bases between them. The CDR3 consists of 16 residues. The CDR3, as DNA: TGTGCCAGCAGCCAACGCCCCGGGCAGAGCAACTCTGAAGCTTTCTTT. It translates to CASSQRPGQSNSEAFF.

This clonotype was observed many times. This rearrangement joins TRBV4-2 to TRBJ2-1, with TRBD1 matching 7 bases. The germline CDR1 and CDR2 sequences are LGHNA and YNFKEQ. This CDR3 has 13 amino acids. J was trimmed by 8 bases and V by 6 bases; bases with no gene match: 7. The DNA of the CDR3 is TGTGCCAGCAGTCCGAGGGGGCAGGATGAGCAGTTCTTC. This gives the protein CASSPRGQDEQFF.